Listed here are 21 T cell receptor beta chains from one sample, sequenced in a study of cytomegalovirus exposure and HLA in healthy donors. The protocol was immunoSEQ multiplex PCR, while the TCRdb copy is restricted to in-frame clones and leaves out a portion. The table shows under 350,000 clones, with approximately 83% occurring only once. The sequenced sample was PBMCs. The receptors derive from a woman younger than 35 in good health and CMV-seronegative.

This clone was counted a few times. V and J are TRBV9 and TRBJ2-7; TRBD1 matches at 7 bases. The J segment lost 3 bases and the V segment lost 3 bases, leaving 6 bases of the junction unmatched. Germline lookup yields CDR1 SGDLS and CDR2 YYNGEE. The CDR3 is made up of 14 amino acids. As DNA, the CDR3 is TGTGCCAGCAGCGCACAGGGGTCGATCTACGAGCAGTACTTC. Its translation: CASSAQGSIYEQYF.

This CDR3 reads CASSPQRERDGYTF. The CDR3 region has the DNA TGCGCCAGCAGCCCCCAGAGGGAGCGCGATGGCTACACCTTC. The chain is built from TRBV5-1 and TRBJ1-2, with D hard to call. Germline lookup yields CDR1 SGHRS and CDR2 YFSETQ. V dropped 4 bases and J dropped 6 bases, with 16 bases sitting between them. The CDR3 sequence is 14 residues long.

The gene calls are TRBV7-3 and TRBJ2-5; 11 positions match TRBD2. Per germline, CDR1 SGHTA and CDR2 FQGTGA. The junction had 1 base not matched to a gene; V was cut back by 5 bases and J by 2 bases. The CDR3 consists of 14 residues. CDR3 DNA: TGTGCCAGCAGCCGGACTAGCGGGCAAGAGACCCAGTACTTC. As protein: CASSRTSGQETQYF.

The chain links TRBV29-1 to TRBJ1-1; D is ambiguous. Germline CDR1 SQVTM, CDR2 ANQGSEA. The CDR3 contains 13 residues. Trimming took 0 bases from V and 5 from J, leaving 10 bases between them. The CDR3 region is CSVEDIEGTEAFF. The CDR3 DNA reads TGCAGCGTTGAAGACATTGAGGGAACTGAAGCTTTCTTT.

This rearrangement joins TRBV25-1 to TRBJ2-3; 7 nucleotides match TRBD2. The CDR3 spans 15 residues. The V gene's germline CDR1 is MGHDK and CDR2 SYGVNS. J lost 4 bases, V lost 7 bases, and 11 bases had no gene match. The CDR3 region is CASTSGDYHADTQYF. The CDR3 DNA follows: TGTGCCAGCACTTCCGGGGACTATCACGCAGATACGCAGTATTTT.

V gene TRBV4-1 combines with J gene TRBJ2-1; 12 bases align to TRBD2. From germline, CDR1 is MGHRA and CDR2 YSYEKL. The CDR3 consists of 16 residues. V trimming: 1 base; J trimming: 4 bases; junction bases outside the gene matches: 2. The CDR3 DNA reads TGCGCCAGCAGCCAAGCTAGCGGGGGGGTATACAATGAGCAGTTCTTC. The encoded protein is CASSQASGGVYNEQFF.

The V call is TRBV7-2, the J call TRBJ1-2; D not resolved. The CDR3 sequence is 14 residues long. V was cut by 5 bases and J by 1 base, with 11 bases left in between. Germline assignment: CDR1 SGHTA and CDR2 FQGNSA. The CDR3 loop is CASSPEIFNYGYTF. CDR3 in DNA: TGTGCCAGCAGCCCAGAAATTTTTAACTATGGCTACACCTTC. Filled out from reference TRBV7-2 and TRBJ1-2, the complete variable domain reads GAGVSQSPSNKVTEKGKDVELRCDPISGHTALYWYRQSLGQGLEFLIYFQGNSAPDKSGLPSDRFSAERTGGSVSTLTIQRTQQEDSAVYLCASSPEIFNYGYTFGSGTRLTVV.

The gene calls are TRBV5-1 and TRBJ1-1; a possible D gene is TRBD1 (6 bases). The CDR3 spans 14 residues. V was clipped by 10 bases and J by 2 bases, with 18 bases between them. Germline V gene lookup returns CDR1 SGHRS and CDR2 YFSETQ. The CDR3 here is CAPRAGARNTEAFF. The CDR3 nucleotides are TGCGCCCCCAGGGCAGGGGCGAGAAACACTGAAGCTTTCTTT.

The gene calls are TRBV4-2 and TRBJ2-7; no firm D call. The CDR3 covers 13 residues. Germline CDR1 LGHNA, CDR2 YNFKEQ. The V end was cut by 1 base, the J end by 5 bases, with 9 bases between. CDR3 sequence (DNA): TGTGCCAGCAGCCAAGTGGGCCGGAACGAGCAGTACTTC. It yields the protein CASSQVGRNEQYF.

The rearrangement links TRBV11-3 to TRBJ2-1; D perhaps matches TRBD1 (5 bases). The ends were cut back, 0 bases at V and 4 bases at J, with 10 bases in the middle. CDR3 length: 15 residues. Germline assignment: CDR1 SGHNT and CDR2 YENEEA. This CDR3 is CASSLDSQGYNEQFF. In DNA form, the CDR3 reads TGTGCCAGCAGCTTAGACTCGCAGGGATACAATGAGCAGTTCTTC.

This chain uses TRBV4-1 with TRBJ2-7; D may be TRBD1 (5 bases). In germline, CDR1 is MGHRA, CDR2 YSYEKL. V gave up 1 base and J gave up 2 bases, with 9 bases separating them. The CDR3 totals 14 residues. Written as DNA, the CDR3 is TGCGCCAGCAGCCAAGTTACAGGTACCTACGAGCAGTACTTC. Amino acids: CASSQVTGTYEQYF.

This chain links TRBV11-3 with TRBJ2-5; TRBD2 aligns across 9 bases. V gave up 0 bases and J gave up 7 bases; unmatched junction bases: 6. The CDR3 runs to 15 residues. Looked up from germline, CDR1 is SGHNT and CDR2 is YENEEA. CDR3 protein: CASSLEVAGVGTQYF. The CDR3 DNA is TGTGCCAGCAGCTTAGAAGTAGCGGGAGTGGGGACCCAGTACTTC.

V usage is TRBV6-1 and J usage is TRBJ1-5, with TRBD1 matching 8 bases. V shed 6 bases and J 6 bases; nucleotides not matched to a gene: 7. The CDR3 runs 14 residues. The germline CDR1 and CDR2 sequences are MNHNS and SASEGT. The CDR3 coding sequence is TGTGCCAGCAGCGCCAGGGGGCTAGGTCAGCCCCAGCATTTT. Protein sequence: CASSARGLGQPQHF.

The gene calls are TRBV25-1 and TRBJ2-7; no clear D. Trimming shortened V by 3 bases and J by 3 bases, and 9 bases separated the two germline ends. The CDR3 runs 13 residues. Germline V gives CDR1 MGHDK, CDR2 SYGVNS. The CDR3 reads CASSDPGIYEQYF. Here the CDR3 DNA reads TGTGCCAGCAGTGATCCCGGTATCTACGAGCAGTACTTC.

V and J are TRBV7-2 and TRBJ2-5, with 9 bases that match TRBD1. The CDR3 extends over 15 amino acids. CDR1 is SGHTA, CDR2 FQGNSA, per germline. After removal of 6 bases from V and 5 bases from J, the junction contained 10 bases not matched to a gene. The CDR3 loop reads CASSQPGQGIETQYF. The CDR3, as DNA: TGTGCCAGCAGTCAACCGGGACAGGGAATTGAGACCCAGTACTTC.

The chain recombines TRBV6-5 with TRBJ1-1; D not certain. Trimming took 10 bases from V and 7 from J, leaving 16 bases between them. The germline CDR1 and CDR2 sequences are MNHEY and SVGAGI. The CDR3 runs 12 residues. For the CDR3, the DNA is TGTGCCACCTCAAACTCCCGGGTTGAAGCTTTCTTT. Amino acids: CATSNSRVEAFF.

The rearrangement uses TRBV4-1 and TRBJ2-1, with 7 bases lining up with TRBD2. The J segment lost 2 bases and the V segment lost 5 bases, leaving 9 bases of the junction unmatched. Germline V gene data show CDR1 as MGHRA and CDR2 as YSYEKL. The CDR3 length is 16 residues. The CDR3 bases are TGCGCCAGCAGCGGGTGGCGGGAGACCACCTACAATGAGCAGTTCTTC. Residues: CASSGWRETTYNEQFF.

The V gene is TRBV30, the J gene TRBJ1-1; TRBD1 matches at 7 bases. The J segment lost 2 bases and the V segment lost 1 base, leaving 4 bases of the junction unmatched. Germline lookup yields CDR1 GTSNPN and CDR2 SVGIG (reference sequence). The CDR3 loop spans 14 amino acids. The CDR3 protein is CAWSGDSRNTEAFF. The CDR3 DNA follows: TGTGCCTGGAGTGGGGACAGTAGAAACACTGAAGCTTTCTTT.

The gene calls are TRBV4-1 and TRBJ2-7, with D perhaps matching TRBD2 (5 bases). This CDR3 is built from 12 residues. Per the germline V gene, CDR1 is MGHRA and CDR2 is YSYEKL. The V end was cut by 2 bases, the J end by 6 bases, with 8 bases between. CDR3 nucleotides: TGCGCCAGCAGCCAACGGACTGGCGAGCAGTACTTC. Translating it yields CASSQRTGEQYF.

The rearrangement uses TRBV27 and TRBJ1-2; 7 nucleotides align to TRBD1. The CDR3 runs to 14 residues. With V trimmed by 4 bases and J by 3 bases, 5 bases remained unmatched. Germline V gene data show CDR1 as MNHEY and CDR2 as SMNVEV (reference sequence). CDR3 sequence reads: CASSSGRGDYGYTF. The CDR3 DNA is TGTGCCAGCAGTTCTGGCAGGGGGGACTATGGCTACACCTTC.

The chain uses TRBV2 and TRBJ2-2, with a possible D match to TRBD1 (6 bases). The germline CDR1 and CDR2 sequences are SNHLY and FYNNEI. The CDR3 contains 15 residues. V gave up 10 bases and J gave up 1 base, with 16 bases separating them. The CDR3, as DNA: TGTGCCACCAGCCGCGACAGGCGGAACACCGGGGAGCTGTTTTTT. This gives the protein CATSRDRRNTGELFF.